The clone carrying this T cell receptor (beta chain) was seen once. What it recognizes is unknown. The CDR3 covers 15 residues. Trimming removed 4 bases from V and 0 bases from J; junction bases left unmatched: 2. The germline V gene has CDR1 SGHRS and CDR2 YFSETQ. TCRdb's table, derived via immunoSEQ multiplex PCR, lists solely in-frame clones and lacks some. The sample holds approximately 93,000 clones, around four fifths seen once. Time point here: peripheral blood 6 weeks after treatment start. Patients were diagnosed with urothelial carcinoma, either locally advanced or metastatic. This record comes from a study of PD-L1 blockade in urothelial cancer. Overall study: Between 0 and 3 chemotherapy regimens preceded treatment for each patient. It was at 3 weeks (second dose) and 6 weeks after treatment start that blood was analyzed. General study findings and limits: Durable benefit was linked to greater 3-week expansion of tumor-associated blood clones.

This clonotype was obtained from a man in his 70s with urothelial cancer. The sample here was PBMCs, taken around atezolizumab (anti-PD-L1) treatment. The chain uses TRBV5-1 and TRBJ2-5; 11 bases match TRBD2. The CDR3 is CASSGTSGDQETQYF. CDR3 coding DNA: TGCGCCAGCAGCGGGACTAGCGGAGACCAAGAGACCCAGTACTTC.